Below are 12 T cell receptor beta chains sequenced from a single sample in a study of blood T cells in healthy people across ages. A J-beta primer mix and a sample-barcoded 5' primer were used in a second PCR of roughly 7 to 12 cycles. TCRdb passed the 5' RACE reads through MiXCR, listing each CDR3 protein once. Altogether some 860,000 distinct CDR3 sequences are present, about 61% being singletons, with the ten largest covering approximately 24%. Material: blood. Receptors were obtained from a man in his forties or fifties in good health.

The CDR3, as DNA: TGCGCCAGCAGCTTGGTGACTAGCCATAGCACAGATACGCAGTATTTT. This encodes CASSLVTSHSTDTQYF. The chain links TRBV5-1 to TRBJ2-3, with 7 bases fitting TRBD2. Per the germline V gene, CDR1 is SGHRS and CDR2 is YFSETQ. The CDR3 consists of 16 residues. J gave up 0 bases and V 0 bases, and 4 bases lay outside the gene matches.

This clonotype was observed a single time. The gene calls are TRBV29-1 and TRBJ2-7, with a possible D match to TRBD1 (6 bases). The CDR3 runs 12 residues. The V and J ends lost 5 bases and 0 bases respectively, with 8 bases between them. From germline, CDR1 is SQVTM and CDR2 ANQGSEA. The CDR3 DNA sequence: TGCAGCGTTAAGACAGGCTCCTACGAGCAGTACTTC. This gives the protein CSVKTGSYEQYF.

This clonotype was detected ten times or more. The chain recombines TRBV29-1 with TRBJ2-5; D gene ambiguous. V lost 5 bases to trimming and J lost 1 base, with 11 bases between them. Germline CDR1 is SQVTM and CDR2 is ANQGSEA. CDR3 size: 13 residues. CDR3 nucleotide sequence: TGCAGCGTTTCCCACGGCCTCCAAGAGACCCAGTACTTC. Translation: CSVSHGLQETQYF.

The V call is TRBV12-3 or TRBV12-4, the J call TRBJ1-5; unclear D gene. V was shortened by 6 bases and J by 1 base, with 10 bases between the two germline ends. This CDR3 has 14 residues. The CDR3 loop is CASSLRLSNQPQHF. CDR3 bases: TGTGCCAGCAGCCTACGACTGAGCAATCAGCCCCAGCATTTT.

In its sample, this clonotype was seen a few times. The rearrangement uses TRBV10-3 and TRBJ1-4; D is possibly TRBD1 (6 bases). Per germline, CDR1 ENHRY and CDR2 SYGVKD. Trimming took off 6 bases at V and 7 bases at J, with 21 bases between the two ends. The CDR3 has 16 residues. The CDR3 region is CAISGDRLLRGEKLFF. The CDR3 region has the DNA TGTGCCATCAGCGGAGACAGGCTCCTTCGGGGTGAAAAACTGTTTTTT.

V and J are TRBV24-1 and TRBJ2-3; 11 bases align to TRBD2. The length of the CDR3 is 16 residues. V was pared by 3 bases and J by 5 bases, with 6 bases of the junction left unmatched. CDR1 KGHDR and CDR2 SFDVKD come from the germline V gene. The CDR3 region has the DNA TGTGCCACCAGTGATGGGGGACTAGCGGTGGTAGATACGCAGTATTTT. Protein sequence: CATSDGGLAVVDTQYF.

V is TRBV28 and J is TRBJ2-1; D may be TRBD1 (5 bases). Germline V gene data show CDR1 as MDHEN and CDR2 as SYDVKM. V was clipped by 3 bases and J by 5 bases, with 11 bases between them. This CDR3 has 14 amino acids. The CDR3 loop reads CASSFATVNNEQFF. The CDR3, as DNA: TGTGCCAGCAGTTTCGCGACAGTAAACAATGAGCAGTTCTTC.

This clonotype occurred once. J is TRBJ2-1 and V is TRBV2; D could derive from TRBD1 or TRBD2 (6 bases each). Germline V gene sequence: CDR1 SNHLY, CDR2 FYNNEI. The CDR3 extends over 16 amino acids. Trimming left V 4 bases short and J 0 bases short, with 13 bases between. In DNA, the CDR3 is TGTGCCAGCAGTGGAGGCGAGGGGGGCTCCTACAATGAGCAGTTCTTC. Amino acid sequence: CASSGGEGGSYNEQFF.

The V gene is TRBV7-2, the J gene TRBJ2-1, with a possible D match to TRBD2 (5 bases). The CDR3 loop spans 19 amino acids. The V end was cut by 1 base, the J end by 4 bases, with 23 bases between. Germline V gene sequence: CDR1 SGHTA, CDR2 FQGNSA. The CDR3 DNA reads as TGTGCCAGCAGCTTAGAAGGCTGGACTTTCTCCAATACGTACAATGAGCAGTTCTTC. Translating it yields CASSLEGWTFSNTYNEQFF. Using reference TRBV7-2 and TRBJ2-1 for the parts outside the CDR3, the full variable domain is GAGVSQSPSNKVTEKGKDVELRCDPISGHTALYWYRQSLGQGLEFLIYFQGNSAPDKSGLPSDRFSAERTGGSVSTLTIQRTQQEDSAVYLCASSLEGWTFSNTYNEQFFGPGTRLTVL.

V is TRBV27 and J is TRBJ2-1; 8 bases agree with TRBD2. Germline V gene data show CDR1 as MNHEY and CDR2 as SMNVEV (reference sequence). Trimming removed 5 bases from V and 9 bases from J; junction bases left unmatched: 12. The CDR3 covers 15 residues. The CDR3: CASSPISGGASEQFF. CDR3 sequence (DNA): TGTGCCAGCAGTCCGATCTCCGGGGGGGCCAGTGAGCAGTTCTTC.

CDR3 loop: CASSLASTTKDYEQYF. The CDR3 DNA reads TGTGCCAGCAGCTTGGCGAGCACCACTAAGGATTACGAGCAGTACTTC. The chain is built from TRBV7-9 and TRBJ2-4; D is unresolved. The last part of the DNA fits TRBJ2-7 better; the J call may be wrong. Germline loops: CDR1 SEHNR, CDR2 FQNEAQ (reference sequence). There are 16 residues in the CDR3.

The CDR3 is CASSHPSRGGTSTSKYNEQYF. CDR3 nucleotide sequence: TGCGCCAGCAGCCACCCCTCCCGGGGAGGAACCTCAACTTCAAAATACAATGAGCAGTACTTC. The rearrangement uses TRBV4-1 and TRBJ2-5, with a tentative D call TRBD2 (6 bases). Germline CDR1 and CDR2: MGHRA and YSYEKL. This CDR3 has 21 amino acids. The ends were cut back, 3 bases at V and 11 bases at J, with 40 bases in the middle.